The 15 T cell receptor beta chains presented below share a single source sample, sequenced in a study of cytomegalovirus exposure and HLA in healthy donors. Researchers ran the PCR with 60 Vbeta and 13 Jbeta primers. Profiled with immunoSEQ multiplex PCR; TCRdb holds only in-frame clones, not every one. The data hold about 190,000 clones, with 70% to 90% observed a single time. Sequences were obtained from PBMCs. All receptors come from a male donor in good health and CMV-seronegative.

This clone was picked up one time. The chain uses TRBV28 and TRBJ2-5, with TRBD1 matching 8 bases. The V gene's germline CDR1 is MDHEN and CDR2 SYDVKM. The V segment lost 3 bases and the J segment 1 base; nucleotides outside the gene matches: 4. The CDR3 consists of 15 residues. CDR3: CASSFPGQGQETQYF. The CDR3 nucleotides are TGTGCCAGCAGTTTCCCCGGACAGGGCCAAGAGACCCAGTACTTC.

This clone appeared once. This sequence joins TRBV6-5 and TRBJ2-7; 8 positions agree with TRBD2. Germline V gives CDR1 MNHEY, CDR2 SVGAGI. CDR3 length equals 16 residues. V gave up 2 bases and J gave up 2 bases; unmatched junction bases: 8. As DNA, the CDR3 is TGTGCCAGCAGTTACCGGGGCGGGGGGCCGACCTACGAGCAGTACTTC. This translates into CASSYRGGGPTYEQYF.

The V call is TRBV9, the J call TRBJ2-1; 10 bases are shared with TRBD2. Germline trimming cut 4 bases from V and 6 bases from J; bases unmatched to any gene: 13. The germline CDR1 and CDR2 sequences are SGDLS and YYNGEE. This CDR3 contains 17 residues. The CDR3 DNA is TGTGCCAGCAGCCCGGCCCACCTTAGGACTAGCGGCAATGAGCAGTTCTTC. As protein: CASSPAHLRTSGNEQFF.

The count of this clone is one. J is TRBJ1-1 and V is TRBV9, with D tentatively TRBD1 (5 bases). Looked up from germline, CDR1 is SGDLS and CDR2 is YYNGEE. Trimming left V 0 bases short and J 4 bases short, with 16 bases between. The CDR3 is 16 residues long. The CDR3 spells CASSVGPQGWVTEAFF. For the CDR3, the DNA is TGTGCCAGCAGCGTAGGCCCCCAGGGATGGGTCACTGAAGCTTTCTTT.

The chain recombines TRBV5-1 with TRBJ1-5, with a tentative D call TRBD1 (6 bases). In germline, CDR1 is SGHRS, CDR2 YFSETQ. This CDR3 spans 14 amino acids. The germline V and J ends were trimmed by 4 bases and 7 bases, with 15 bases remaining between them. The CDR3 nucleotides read TGCGCCAGCAGCCCGACAGGAGCGGAGCAGCCCCAGCATTTT. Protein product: CASSPTGAEQPQHF.

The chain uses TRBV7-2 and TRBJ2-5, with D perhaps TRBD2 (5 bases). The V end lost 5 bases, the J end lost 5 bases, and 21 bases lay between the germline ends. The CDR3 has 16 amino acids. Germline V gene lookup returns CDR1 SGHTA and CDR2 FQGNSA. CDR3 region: CASSISNAGRRETQYF. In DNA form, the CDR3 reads TGTGCCAGCAGCATTAGTAATGCGGGTCGGAGGGAGACCCAGTACTTC.

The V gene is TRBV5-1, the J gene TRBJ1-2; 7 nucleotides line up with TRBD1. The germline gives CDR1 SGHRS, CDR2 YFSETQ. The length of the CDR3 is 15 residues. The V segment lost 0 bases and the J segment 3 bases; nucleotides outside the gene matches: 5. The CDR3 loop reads CASSLGDSPDYGYTF. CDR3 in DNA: TGCGCCAGCAGCTTGGGGGACAGCCCCGACTATGGCTACACCTTC.

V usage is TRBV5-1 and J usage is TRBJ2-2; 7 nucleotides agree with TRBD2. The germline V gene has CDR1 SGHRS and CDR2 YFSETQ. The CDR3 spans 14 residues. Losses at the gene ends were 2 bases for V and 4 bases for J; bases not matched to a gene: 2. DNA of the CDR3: TGCGCCAGCAGCTTTTGGGGGGGCACCGGGGAGCTGTTTTTT. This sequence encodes CASSFWGGTGELFF.

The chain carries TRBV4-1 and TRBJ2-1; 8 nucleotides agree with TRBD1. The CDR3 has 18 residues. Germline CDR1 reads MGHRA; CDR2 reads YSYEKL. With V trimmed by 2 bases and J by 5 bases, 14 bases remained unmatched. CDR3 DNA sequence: TGCGCCAGCAGCCAACCCAAATCAGGGGGCACCGGGCACAATGAGCAGTTCTTC. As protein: CASSQPKSGGTGHNEQFF.

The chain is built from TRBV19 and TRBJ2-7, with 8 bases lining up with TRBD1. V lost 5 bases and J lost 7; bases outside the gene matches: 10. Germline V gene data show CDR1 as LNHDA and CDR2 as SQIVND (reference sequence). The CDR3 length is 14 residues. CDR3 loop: CASSPGQGRWEQYF. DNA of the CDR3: TGTGCCAGTAGTCCAGGACAGGGTCGATGGGAGCAGTACTTC.

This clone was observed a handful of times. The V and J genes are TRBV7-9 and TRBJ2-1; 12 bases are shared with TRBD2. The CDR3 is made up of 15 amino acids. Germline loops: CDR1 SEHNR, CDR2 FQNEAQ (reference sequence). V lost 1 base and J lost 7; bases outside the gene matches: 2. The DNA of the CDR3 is TGTGCCAGCAGCTTAGTAGGACTAGCGGGGAATGAGCAGTTCTTC. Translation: CASSLVGLAGNEQFF.

CDR3 protein: CASTRSPPSELRGSGNTIYF. CDR3 sequence (DNA): TGCGCCAGCACGAGATCCCCTCCCTCTGAACTCAGGGGCTCTGGAAACACCATATATTTT. The V and J genes are TRBV4-1 and TRBJ1-3; maybe TRBD1 (6 bases). Germline V CDR1 and CDR2: MGHRA, YSYEKL. V dropped 7 bases and J dropped 0 bases, with 28 bases sitting between them. CDR3 length: 20 residues.

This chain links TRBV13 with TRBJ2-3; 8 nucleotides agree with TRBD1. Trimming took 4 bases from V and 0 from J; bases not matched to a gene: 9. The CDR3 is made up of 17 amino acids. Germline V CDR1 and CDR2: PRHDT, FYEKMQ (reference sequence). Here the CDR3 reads CASSSRQGPISTDTQYF. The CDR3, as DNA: TGTGCCAGCAGCTCTAGACAGGGGCCCATCAGCACAGATACGCAGTATTTT.

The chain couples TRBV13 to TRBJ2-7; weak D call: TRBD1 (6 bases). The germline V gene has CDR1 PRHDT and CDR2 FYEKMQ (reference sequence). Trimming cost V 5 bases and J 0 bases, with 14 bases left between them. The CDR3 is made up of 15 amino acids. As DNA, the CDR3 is TGTGCCAGCAGCATGGGGGCTTTAGGCTCCTACGAGCAGTACTTC. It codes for CASSMGALGSYEQYF. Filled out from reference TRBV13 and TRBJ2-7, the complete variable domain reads AAGVIQSPRHLIKEKRETATLKCYPIPRHDTVYWYQQGPGQDPQFLISFYEKMQSDKGSIPDRFSAQQFSDYHSELNMSSLELGDSALYFCASSMGALGSYEQYFGPGTRLTVT.

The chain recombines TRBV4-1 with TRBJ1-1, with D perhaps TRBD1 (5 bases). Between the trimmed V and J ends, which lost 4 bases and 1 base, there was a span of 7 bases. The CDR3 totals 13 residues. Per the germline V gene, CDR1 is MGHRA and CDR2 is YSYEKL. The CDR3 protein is CASSLTGNTEAFF. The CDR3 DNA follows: TGCGCCAGCAGCCTCACAGGGAACACTGAAGCTTTCTTT.